These 8 T cell receptor beta chains share one sample of origin, sequenced in a study of cytomegalovirus exposure and HLA in healthy donors. Primers for the PCR totalled 60 Vbeta and 13 Jbeta. Only in-frame clones appear in the TCRdb table, and some are missing; sequencing was by immunoSEQ multiplex PCR. Among roughly 100,000 clones, 76% were seen once, and the ten largest hold more than 6.5%. The sequencing sample was made of PBMCs. The receptor source for this set is a man aged 35-49 years in good health and CMV-seropositive.

The rearrangement uses TRBV7-8 and TRBJ2-1; a possible D gene is TRBD2 (6 bases). Between the trimmed V and J ends, which lost 3 bases and 3 bases, there was a span of 12 bases. Germline CDR1 is SGHVS and CDR2 is FQNEAQ. This CDR3 has 15 amino acids. DNA for the CDR3: TGTGCCAGCAGCTTGTCCGGGACTCTCTACAATGAGCAGTTCTTC. It specifies CASSLSGTLYNEQFF.

Turning to this clone: The junction departs from germline at one end; a sequencing error may be responsible. The gene calls are TRBV6-6 and TRBJ2-2; the match to TRBD2 covers 7 bases. The CDR3 extends over 12 amino acids. Germline values: CDR1 MNHNY, CDR2 SVGAGI (reference sequence). The CDR3 sequence: CASSSPSGELLF. In DNA, the CDR3 is TGTGCCAGCAGTTCCCCCAGCGGGGAGCTGCTTTTT.

This chain joins TRBV2 and TRBJ2-5, with D perhaps matching TRBD1 (5 bases). The end of the DNA aligns better with TRBJ2-7, so the J call may be wrong. This CDR3 contains 15 residues. The germline gives CDR1 SNHLY, CDR2 FYNNEI. Here the CDR3 DNA reads TGTGCCAGCAGTGCTTTAAGGGGCAGCCTGGGCGAGCAGTACTTC. Translating gives CASSALRGSLGEQYF.

The chain links TRBV7-6 to TRBJ2-3, with D possibly TRBD2 on 5 matching bases. V lost 5 bases to trimming and J lost 1 base, with 13 bases between them. CDR1 is SGHVS, CDR2 FNYEAQ, per germline. This CDR3 comprises 15 residues. In DNA form, the CDR3 reads TGTGCCAGCAGCCCCGGGATAGCTGGCACAGATACGCAGTATTTT. Its translation is CASSPGIAGTDTQYF.

The rearrangement uses TRBV18 and TRBJ2-5; 14 nucleotides line up with TRBD2. Looked up from germline, CDR1 is KGHSH and CDR2 is LQKENI. This CDR3 has 16 residues. V lost 2 bases to trimming and J lost 5 bases; unmatched junction nucleotides: 4. CDR3 bases: TGTGCCAGCTCACCAGGACTAGCGGGAGGATTGGAGACCCAGTACTTC. It codes for CASSPGLAGGLETQYF.

The chain uses TRBV12-5 and TRBJ1-1; D is perhaps TRBD1 (6 bases). Between the trimmed V and J ends, which lost 2 bases and 3 bases, there was a span of 13 bases. Germline V gene lookup returns CDR1 LGHNT and CDR2 FRNRAP. The CDR3 runs to 15 residues. In nucleotides, the CDR3 is TGTGCTAGTGGTTTGAATAGCAGGGGCGACACTGAAGCTTTCTTT. Amino acid sequence: CASGLNSRGDTEAFF.

This clone has only a few counts. The V gene is TRBV11-2, the J gene TRBJ2-3; 7 bases are shared with TRBD2. Germline trimming cut 5 bases from V and 0 bases from J; bases unmatched to any gene: 14. Germline V CDR1 and CDR2: SGHAT, FQNNGV. This CDR3 has 18 residues. The CDR3 loop is CASSPEGEAGVSTDTQYF. The CDR3 bases are TGTGCCAGCAGCCCAGAGGGTGAGGCGGGGGTTAGCACAGATACGCAGTATTTT.

V gene TRBV27 combines with J gene TRBJ1-1, with 10 bases fitting TRBD1. Germline CDR1 is MNHEY and CDR2 is SMNVEV (reference sequence). The CDR3 spans 13 residues. J was trimmed by 10 bases and V by 6 bases; bases with no gene match: 8. The CDR3 here is CASSLDRGLVAFF. In nucleotides, the CDR3 is TGTGCCAGCAGCTTAGACAGGGGGCTGGTAGCTTTCTTT.